A selection of T cell receptor beta chains follows, all from one sample in a study of regulatory T cells in long-lasting Graves disease. From the multiplex PCR reads, TCRdb called clonotypes with MiXCR, one entry per CDR3 protein. The sample holds some 250,000 distinct CDR3 sequences, around 20% seen once. Material: peripheral blood mononuclear cells (PBMCs), obtained at new diagnosis, from a patient treated with antithyroid drugs. Every receptor here comes from a female donor with Graves disease. The CDR3 runs from the conserved cysteine through the conserved F or W. Fields, in order: clone size, D gene, V gene, CDR3 length, J gene, CDR3 DNA, CDR3 protein. A D gene is named only where the DNA matches it firmly. The size of a clone is reported for some rows only, either as once, few or many, or as a class for expanded clones.

>many|.|TRBV10-2|14|TRBJ2-1
TGCGCCAGCAGTGAGTCATGGGACTACAATGAGCAGTTCTTC
CASSESWDYNEQFF
>.|TRBD1|TRBV5-4|15|TRBJ2-1
TGTGCCAGCAACTCCGGGACAGGGCGCTACAATGAGCAGTTCTTC
CASNSGTGRYNEQFF
>many|.|TRBV10-2|12|TRBJ1-3
TGCGCCAGTTCGATATCCGGAAACACCATATATTTT
CASSISGNTIYF
>many|.|TRBV29-1|12|TRBJ2-5
TGCAGCGTTGACAGGGGAAGGGAGACCCAGTACTTC
CSVDRGRETQYF
>many|.|TRBV3-1|16|TRBJ2-2
TGTGCCAGCAGAGCCACGATTAAGGGCGGTTTTGGGGAGCTGTTTTTT
CASRATIKGGFGELFF
>many|.|TRBV6-5|16|TRBJ2-3
TGTGCCAGCAGTTACAACTCAGGAACCCGCACAGATACGCAGTATTTT
CASSYNSGTRTDTQYF
>many|.|TRBV6-1|14|TRBJ1-5
TGTGCCAGCAGGGAGGACAACAGCAATCAGCCCCAGCATTTT
CASREDNSNQPQHF
>many|.|TRBV29-1|10|TRBJ2-3
TGCAGCACCAACACAGATACGCAGTATTTT
CSTNTDTQYF
>many|.|TRBV5-1|14|TRBJ2-1
TGCGCCAGTGCGCTACAGGGCTCTGGAAATGAGCAGTTCTTC
CASALQGSGNEQFF
>.|.|TRBV5-5|14|TRBJ1-4
TGTGCCAGCAGCTTGGGGACAGCCACTGAAAAACTGTTTTTT
CASSLGTATEKLFF
>.|TRBD1|TRBV6-2/TRBV6-3|14|TRBJ1-2
TGTGCCAGCAGTTACTCTTGGGACAGCTATGGCTACACCTTC
CASSYSWDSYGYTF
>few|.|TRBV25-1|14|TRBJ2-5
TGTGCCAGCAGTGAATATAACGAGGGGGAGACCCAGTACTTC
CASSEYNEGETQYF
>.|.|TRBV20-1|13|TRBJ2-5
TGCAGTGCTAGACTAGATCTTGAGGAGACCCAGTACTTC
CSARLDLEETQYF
>many|TRBD2|TRBV12-3/TRBV12-4|15|TRBJ2-1
TGTGCCAGCAGTCCAACTAGCGGGAGATCTCATGAGCAGTTCTTC
CASSPTSGRSHEQFF
>many|.|TRBV29-1|12|TRBJ2-7
TGCAGCGTTGAAGGGGAGTACTACGAGCAGTACTTC
CSVEGEYYEQYF
>many|.|TRBV20-1|14|TRBJ2-3
TGCAGTGCTAGGAAAGTGATTATGGCAGATACGCAGTATTTT
CSARKVIMADTQYF
>.|.|TRBV7-2|16|TRBJ2-5
TGTGCCAGCAGCTTAGCGCTATCAGGCTATCAAGAGACCCAGTACTTC
CASSLALSGYQETQYF
>many|TRBD1|TRBV6-1|16|TRBJ2-7
TGTGCCAGCAGTGTGTTACCGGGACAGGCGACCTACGAGCAGTACTTC
CASSVLPGQATYEQYF
>many|.|TRBV6-1|15|TRBJ1-5
TGTGCCAGCAGCGGGGGGGGCATTGGCAATCAGCCCCAGCATTTT
CASSGGGIGNQPQHF
>.|TRBD2|TRBV28|16|TRBJ2-5
TGTGCCAGCAGCTCCGGGACTAGCGGGGGGGCGAAGACCCAGTACTTC
CASSSGTSGGAKTQYF
>few|.|TRBV27|15|TRBJ2-1
TGTGCCAGCAGTTTAGAGTCACCCTCGATCAATGAGCAGTTCTTC
CASSLESPSINEQFF
>few|.|TRBV19|14|TRBJ1-5
TGTGCCAGTAGTATGCCGGGGACGAATCAGCCCCAGCATTTT
CASSMPGTNQPQHF
>few|TRBD2|TRBV20-1|14|TRBJ2-7
TGCAGTGCTAGTACTAGCGGGAGCTCCTACGAGCAGTACTTC
CSASTSGSSYEQYF
>many|TRBD1|TRBV27|18|TRBJ1-2
TGTGCCAGCAGTCCCGGGGGACAGGGGTTAAAAATGACCTATGGCTACACCTTC
CASSPGGQGLKMTYGYTF
>few|.|TRBV15|14|TRBJ1-6
TGTGCCACCAGCAGGGACGGGAATAATTCACCCCTCCACTTT
CATSRDGNNSPLHF
>many|.|TRBV4-1|12|TRBJ1-3
TGCGCCAGCAGCCAAGTTGGAAACACCATATATTTT
CASSQVGNTIYF
>.|.|TRBV29-1|13|TRBJ2-6
TGCAGCGTTGGGCTCTCTGGGGCCAACGTCCTGACTTTC
CSVGLSGANVLTF
>.|.|TRBV20-1|15|TRBJ2-2
TGCAGTGCTAAAGTTCCGGGGAGGAACGCCGGGGAGCTGTTTTTT
CSAKVPGRNAGELFF
>many|.|TRBV9|15|TRBJ2-1
TGTGCCAGCAGCGTAGGGGGGAGCGGGTTGAATGAGCAGTTCTTC
CASSVGGSGLNEQFF
>many|.|TRBV20-1|11|TRBJ1-1
TGCAGTGGGTACAGAAACACTGAAGCTTTCTTT
CSGYRNTEAFF
>many|.|TRBV7-6|14|TRBJ2-7
TGTGCCAGCAGCCCCTTACAGGGGAGGGACGAGCAGTACTTC
CASSPLQGRDEQYF
>many|.|TRBV7-9|15|TRBJ2-2
TGTGCCAGCAGCCGAAGACAGGTGAACACCGGGGAGCTGTTTTTT
CASSRRQVNTGELFF
>many|.|TRBV6-2/TRBV6-3|14|TRBJ2-2
TGTGCCAGCATGTGGGGGGTCCACACCGGGGAGCTGTTTTTT
CASMWGVHTGELFF
>many|TRBD1|TRBV12-3/TRBV12-4|15|TRBJ2-1
TGTGCCAGCAGCTATACAGGGGGATCGGGCAATGAGCAGTTCTTC
CASSYTGGSGNEQFF
>many|.|TRBV7-3|14|TRBJ2-5
TGTGCCAGCAGCCCATCTGGCGGGGAAGAGACCCAGTACTTC
CASSPSGGEETQYF
>many|TRBD1|TRBV7-9|14|TRBJ2-5
TGTGCCAGCAGTTGGGACAGCCGACAAGAGACCCAGTACTTC
CASSWDSRQETQYF
>many|TRBD2|TRBV7-9|16|TRBJ2-3
TGCGCCAGCAGCCTCGGACTAGCGGGAAGCACAGATACGCAGTATTTT
CASSLGLAGSTDTQYF
>many|.|TRBV10-3|15|TRBJ2-2
TGTGCCATCAGTGCGAGACAGGTAGCCACCGGGGAGCTGTTTTTT
CAISARQVATGELFF
>many|TRBD1|TRBV27|17|TRBJ1-4
TGTGCCAGCAGTTCCTGGACAGGGTTGACCCCTAATGAAAAACTGTTTTTT
CASSSWTGLTPNEKLFF
>many|TRBD1|TRBV20-1|16|TRBJ2-4
TGCAGTGCTAGAGAGCCCCGGACAGGTACCCTAGGCGCTCAGTACTTC
CSAREPRTGTLGAQYF
>many|TRBD1|TRBV20-1|16|TRBJ1-1
TGCAGTGCTAGAGGGACAGGGAATTTCCTGAACACTGAAGCTTTCTTT
CSARGTGNFLNTEAFF
>.|TRBD2|TRBV7-9|15|TRBJ2-7
TGTGCCAGCAGTTTAGGACTAGCGGAGACCTACGAGCAGTACTTC
CASSLGLAETYEQYF
>many|TRBD2|TRBV24-1|19|TRBJ2-1
TGTGCCACCAGTGATTTGCAGGATCGGAGCGGGAGAGGTAAAAATGAGCAGTTCTTC
CATSDLQDRSGRGKNEQFF
>many|.|TRBV20-1|15|TRBJ1-2
TGCAGTGCGCGAGTGGGGGGACTTTTAAACTATGGCTACACCTTC
CSARVGGLLNYGYTF
>few|TRBD1|TRBV5-6|17|TRBJ2-1
TGTGCCAGCAGCTTGCGATCAGGTACAGGGGGCTTCGATGAGCAGTTCTTC
CASSLRSGTGGFDEQFF
>.|TRBD1|TRBV20-1|14|TRBJ2-3
TGCAGTGCCGTGGGGGACAGGGTTACAGATACGCAGTATTTT
CSAVGDRVTDTQYF